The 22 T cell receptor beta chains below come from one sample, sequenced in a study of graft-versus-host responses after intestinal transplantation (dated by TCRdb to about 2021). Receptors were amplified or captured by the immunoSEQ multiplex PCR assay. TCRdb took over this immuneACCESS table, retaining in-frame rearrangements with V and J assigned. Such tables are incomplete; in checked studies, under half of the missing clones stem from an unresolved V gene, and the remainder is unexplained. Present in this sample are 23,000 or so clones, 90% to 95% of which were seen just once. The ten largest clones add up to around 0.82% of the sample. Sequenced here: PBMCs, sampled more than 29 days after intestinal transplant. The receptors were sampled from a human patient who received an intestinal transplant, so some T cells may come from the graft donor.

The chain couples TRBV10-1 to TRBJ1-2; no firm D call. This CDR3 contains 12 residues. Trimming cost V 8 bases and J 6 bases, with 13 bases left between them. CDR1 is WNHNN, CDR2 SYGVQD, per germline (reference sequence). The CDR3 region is CASEAREDGYTF. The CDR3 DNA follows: TGCGCCAGCGAAGCAAGGGAGGATGGCTACACCTTC.

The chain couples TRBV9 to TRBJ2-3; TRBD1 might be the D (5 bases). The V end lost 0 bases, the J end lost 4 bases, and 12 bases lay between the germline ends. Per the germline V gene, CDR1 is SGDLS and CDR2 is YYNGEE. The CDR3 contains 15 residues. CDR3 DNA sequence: TGTGCCAGCAGCGTAGAGGGGCTAATCCCAGATACGCAGTATTTT. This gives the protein CASSVEGLIPDTQYF.

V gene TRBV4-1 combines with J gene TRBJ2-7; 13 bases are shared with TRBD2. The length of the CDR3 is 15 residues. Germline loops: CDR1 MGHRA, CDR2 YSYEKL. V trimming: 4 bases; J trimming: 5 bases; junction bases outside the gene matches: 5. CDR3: CASSLRTSGRDEQYF. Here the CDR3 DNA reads TGCGCCAGCAGCCTCCGGACTAGCGGGAGAGACGAGCAGTACTTC.

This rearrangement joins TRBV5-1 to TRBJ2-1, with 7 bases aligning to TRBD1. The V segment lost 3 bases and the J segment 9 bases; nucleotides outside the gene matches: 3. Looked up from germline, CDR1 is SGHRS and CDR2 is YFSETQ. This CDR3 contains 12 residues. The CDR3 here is CASSWGQIEQFF. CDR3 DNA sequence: TGCGCCAGCAGCTGGGGACAGATTGAGCAGTTCTTC.

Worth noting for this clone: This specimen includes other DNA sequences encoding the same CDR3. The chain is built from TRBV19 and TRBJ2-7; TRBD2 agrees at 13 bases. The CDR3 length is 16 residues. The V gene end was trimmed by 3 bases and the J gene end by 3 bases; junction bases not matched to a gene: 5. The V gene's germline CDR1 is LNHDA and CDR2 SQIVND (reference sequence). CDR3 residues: CASSMGRTSGSYEQYF. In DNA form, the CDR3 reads TGTGCCAGTAGTATGGGGCGGACTAGCGGGAGCTACGAGCAGTACTTC.

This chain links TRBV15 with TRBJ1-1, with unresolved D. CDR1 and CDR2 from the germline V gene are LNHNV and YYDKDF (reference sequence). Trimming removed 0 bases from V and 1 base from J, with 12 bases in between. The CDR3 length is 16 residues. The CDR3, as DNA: TGTGCCACCAGCAGAGATCAGGTACAGCCGAACACTGAAGCTTTCTTT. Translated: CATSRDQVQPNTEAFF.

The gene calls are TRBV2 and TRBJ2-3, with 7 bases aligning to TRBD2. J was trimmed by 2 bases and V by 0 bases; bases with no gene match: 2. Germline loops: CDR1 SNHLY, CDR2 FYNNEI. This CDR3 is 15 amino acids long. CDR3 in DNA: TGTGCCAGCAGTGAAGCGACTAGCCCCACAGATACGCAGTATTTT. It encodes CASSEATSPTDTQYF.

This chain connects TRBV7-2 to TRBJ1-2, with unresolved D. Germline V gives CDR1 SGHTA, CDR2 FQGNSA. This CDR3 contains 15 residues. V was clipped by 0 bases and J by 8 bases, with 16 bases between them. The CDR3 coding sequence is TGTGCCAGCAGCTTAGCGCTGGCAGGTCTGTTGGGCTACACCTTC. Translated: CASSLALAGLLGYTF.

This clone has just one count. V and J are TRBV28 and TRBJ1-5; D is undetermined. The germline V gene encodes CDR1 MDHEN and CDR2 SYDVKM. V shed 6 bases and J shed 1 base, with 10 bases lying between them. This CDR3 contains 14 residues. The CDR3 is CASREVRSNQPQHF. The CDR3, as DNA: TGTGCCAGCAGGGAGGTACGGAGCAATCAGCCCCAGCATTTT.

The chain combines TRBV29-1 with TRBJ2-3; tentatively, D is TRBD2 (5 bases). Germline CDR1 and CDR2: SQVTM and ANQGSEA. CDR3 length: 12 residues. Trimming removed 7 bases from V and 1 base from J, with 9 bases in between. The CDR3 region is CSAERGTDTQYF. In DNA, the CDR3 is TGCAGCGCCGAGAGGGGCACAGATACGCAGTATTTT.

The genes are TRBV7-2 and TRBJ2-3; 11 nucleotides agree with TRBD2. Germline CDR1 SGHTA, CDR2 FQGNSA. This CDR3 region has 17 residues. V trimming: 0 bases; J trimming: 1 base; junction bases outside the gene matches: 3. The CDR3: CASSLAPGLAGTDTQYF. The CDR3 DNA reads TGTGCCAGCAGCTTAGCCCCGGGACTAGCGGGCACAGATACGCAGTATTTT.

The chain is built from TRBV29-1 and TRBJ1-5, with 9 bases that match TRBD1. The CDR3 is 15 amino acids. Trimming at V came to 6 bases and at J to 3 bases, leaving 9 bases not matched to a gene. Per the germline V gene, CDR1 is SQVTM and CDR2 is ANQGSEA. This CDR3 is CSVITGTGNNQPQHF. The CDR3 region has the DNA TGCAGCGTCATAACCGGGACAGGGAACAATCAGCCCCAGCATTTT.

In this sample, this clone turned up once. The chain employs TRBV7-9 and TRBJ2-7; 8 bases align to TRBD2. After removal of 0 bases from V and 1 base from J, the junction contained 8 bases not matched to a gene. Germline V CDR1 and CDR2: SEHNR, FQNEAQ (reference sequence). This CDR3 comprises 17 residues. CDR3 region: CASSLAQGLVLSYEQYF. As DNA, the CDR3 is TGTGCCAGCAGCTTAGCGCAGGGACTAGTATTGTCCTACGAGCAGTACTTC.

The CDR3 spells CASSYSGGYQPQHF. The CDR3 nucleotides read TGTGCCAGCAGTTACTCTGGCGGCTATCAGCCCCAGCATTTT. The rearrangement links TRBV6-5 to TRBJ1-5; D unresolved. V was shortened by 0 bases and J by 5 bases, with 8 bases between the two germline ends. The germline V gene has CDR1 MNHEY and CDR2 SVGAGI. The CDR3 is 14 amino acids.

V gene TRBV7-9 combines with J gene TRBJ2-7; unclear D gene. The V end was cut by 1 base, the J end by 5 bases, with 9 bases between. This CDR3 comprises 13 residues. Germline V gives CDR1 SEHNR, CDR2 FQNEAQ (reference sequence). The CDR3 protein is CASSLVPGDEQYF. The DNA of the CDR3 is TGTGCCAGCAGCTTAGTGCCTGGAGACGAGCAGTACTTC.

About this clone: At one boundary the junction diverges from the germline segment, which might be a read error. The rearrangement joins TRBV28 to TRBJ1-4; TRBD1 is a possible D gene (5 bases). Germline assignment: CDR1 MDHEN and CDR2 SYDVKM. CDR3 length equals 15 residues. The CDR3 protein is CASSLGVGTGLRPKF. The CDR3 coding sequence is TGTGCCAGCAGTTTAGGGGTGGGAACGGGACTTCGTCCCAAATTT.

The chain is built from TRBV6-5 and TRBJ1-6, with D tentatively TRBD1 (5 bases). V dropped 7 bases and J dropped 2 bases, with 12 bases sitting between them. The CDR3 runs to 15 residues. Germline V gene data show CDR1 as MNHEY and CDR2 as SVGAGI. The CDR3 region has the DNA TGTGCCAGCACTCGACAGCCACCCTATAATTCACCCCTCCACTTT. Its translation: CASTRQPPYNSPLHF.

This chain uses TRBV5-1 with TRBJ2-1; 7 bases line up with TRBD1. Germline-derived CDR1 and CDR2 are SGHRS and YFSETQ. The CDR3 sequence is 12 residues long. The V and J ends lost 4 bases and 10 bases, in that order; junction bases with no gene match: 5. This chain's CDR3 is CASSRDSREQFF. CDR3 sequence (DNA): TGCGCCAGCAGCCGGGACAGCCGGGAGCAGTTCTTC.

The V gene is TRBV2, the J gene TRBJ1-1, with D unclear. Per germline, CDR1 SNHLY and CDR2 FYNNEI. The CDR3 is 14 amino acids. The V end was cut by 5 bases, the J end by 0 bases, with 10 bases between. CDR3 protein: CASSPAGMNTEAFF. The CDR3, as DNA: TGTGCCAGCAGTCCGGCAGGCATGAACACTGAAGCTTTCTTT.

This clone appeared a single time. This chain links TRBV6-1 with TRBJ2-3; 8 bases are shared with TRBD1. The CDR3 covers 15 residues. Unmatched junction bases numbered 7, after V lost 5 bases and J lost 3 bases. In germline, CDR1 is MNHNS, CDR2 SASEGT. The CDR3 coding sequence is TGTGCCAGCAGTCGGACAGGGTTCGGGACAGATACGCAGTATTTT. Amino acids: CASSRTGFGTDTQYF.

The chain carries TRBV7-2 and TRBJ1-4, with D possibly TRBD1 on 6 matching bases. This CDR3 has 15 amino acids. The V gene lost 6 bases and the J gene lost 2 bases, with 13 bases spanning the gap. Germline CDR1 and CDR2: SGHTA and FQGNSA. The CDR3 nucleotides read TGTGCCAGCAGGGCACAGGGAGAGACTAATGAAAAACTGTTTTTT. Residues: CASRAQGETNEKLFF.

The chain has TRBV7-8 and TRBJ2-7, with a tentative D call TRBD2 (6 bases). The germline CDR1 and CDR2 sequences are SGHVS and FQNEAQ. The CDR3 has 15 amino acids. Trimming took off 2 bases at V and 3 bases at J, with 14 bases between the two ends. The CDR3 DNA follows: TGTGCCAGCAGCTTATGGAAGGGAGGTATCTACGAGCAGTACTTC. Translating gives CASSLWKGGIYEQYF.